The clone carrying this T cell receptor beta chain was found many times. These data originate in a study of T-cell reconstitution after alpha-beta-depleted transplantation in children. The V gene's germline CDR1 is SGHVS and CDR2 FQNEAQ. V was pared by 3 bases and J by 2 bases, with 7 bases of the junction left unmatched. The CDR3 consists of 16 residues. For TCRbeta, the library was prepared with unique molecular identifiers. TCRdb re-called the PCR reads through MiXCR, storing one row per CDR3 protein. This table has roughly 200,000 distinct CDR3 sequences, more than 12% appearing once. Source: PBMCs from the stem cell graft donor, taken from the stem cell graft. This chain uses TRBV7-8 with TRBJ2-7, with 10 bases matching TRBD2. The sequence came from a human donor who donated a stem cell graft to a child with acute lymphoblastic leukemia. CDR3 sequence: CASSFQLAGITYEQYF. The CDR3 bases are TGTGCCAGCAGCTTTCAACTAGCGGGGATAACCTACGAGCAGTACTTC.